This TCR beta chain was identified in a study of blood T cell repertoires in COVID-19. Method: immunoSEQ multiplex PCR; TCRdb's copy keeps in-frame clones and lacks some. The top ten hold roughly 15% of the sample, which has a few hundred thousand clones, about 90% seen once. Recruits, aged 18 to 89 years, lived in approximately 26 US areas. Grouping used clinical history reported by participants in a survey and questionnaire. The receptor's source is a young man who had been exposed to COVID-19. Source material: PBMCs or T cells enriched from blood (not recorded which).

The CDR3 DNA reads TGCGCCAGCAGCCACGCCGCGGGGGGAGGCTACACCTTC. Amino acid sequence: CASSHAAGGGYTF. The chain joins TRBV4-1 to TRBJ1-2, with a possible D match to TRBD1 (5 bases). The CDR3 is made up of 13 amino acids. Germline V lookup: CDR1 MGHRA, CDR2 YSYEKL. V was clipped by 3 bases and J by 8 bases, with 13 bases between them.